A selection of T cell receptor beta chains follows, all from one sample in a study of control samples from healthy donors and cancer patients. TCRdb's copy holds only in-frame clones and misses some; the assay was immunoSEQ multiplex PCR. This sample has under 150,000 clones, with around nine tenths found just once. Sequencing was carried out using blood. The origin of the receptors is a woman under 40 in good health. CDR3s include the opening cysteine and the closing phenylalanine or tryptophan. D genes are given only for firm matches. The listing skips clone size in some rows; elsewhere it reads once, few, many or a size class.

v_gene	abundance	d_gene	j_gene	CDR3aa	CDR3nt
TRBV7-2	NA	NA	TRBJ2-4	CASSLESDIQYF	TGTGCCAGCAGCTTAGAAAGTGACATTCAGTACTTC
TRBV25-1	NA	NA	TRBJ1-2	CASSEWPELYGYTF	TGTGCCAGCAGTGAATGGCCAGAACTCTATGGCTACACCTTC
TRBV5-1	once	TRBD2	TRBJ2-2	CASIQAGIDTGELFF	TGCGCCAGCATACAAGCGGGAATTGACACCGGGGAGCTGTTTTTT
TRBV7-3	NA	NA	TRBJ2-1	CASSLSNFLDEQFF	TGTGCCAGCAGCTTAAGTAACTTTCTGGATGAGCAGTTCTTC
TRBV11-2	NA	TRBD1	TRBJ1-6	CASSLSQGASNSPLHF	TGTGCCAGCAGCTTATCTCAGGGGGCGAGTAATTCACCCCTCCACTTT
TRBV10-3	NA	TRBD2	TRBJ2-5	CAISGGTSGSGQETQYF	TGTGCCATCAGTGGGGGGACTAGCGGGAGTGGTCAAGAGACCCAGTACTTC
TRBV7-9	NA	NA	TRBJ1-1	CASRVTTGTEAFF	TGTGCCAGCAGAGTAACTACAGGCACTGAAGCTTTCTTT
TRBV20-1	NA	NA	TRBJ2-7	CSASGGRAGRYEQYF	TGCAGTGCTAGTGGGGGGCGGGCGGGCCGGTACGAGCAGTACTTC
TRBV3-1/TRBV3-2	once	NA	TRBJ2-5	CASSLTPGAPQYF	TGTGCCAGCAGCCTAACCCCTGGGGCGCCCCAGTACTTC
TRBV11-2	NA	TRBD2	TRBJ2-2	CASSLGGKNTGELFF	TGTGCCAGCAGCTTGGGGGGGAAGAACACCGGGGAGCTGTTTTTT
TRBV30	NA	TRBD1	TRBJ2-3	CAWSGTGSDTDTQYF	TGTGCCTGGAGCGGGACAGGCAGTGACACAGATACGCAGTATTTT
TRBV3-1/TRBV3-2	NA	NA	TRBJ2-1	CASSRERNNEQFF	TGTGCCAGCAGCCGCGAGAGGAACAATGAGCAGTTCTTC